The clone carrying this TCR beta chain was counted many times. Its antigen is not known. The CDR3 goes on 3 residues after the read ends, and that part is filled in from the germline J gene. The sample comes from a study of T cell clonality in common variable immunodeficiency. Findings of the study overall: CVID subjects shared fewer TCRbeta clones than healthy controls did. Compared with healthy controls, CVID subjects showed increased TCRbeta clonality, mostly in about a third. In common variable immunodeficiency, TCR beta chains reportedly carried fewer deletions and N-nucleotide insertions.

CDR1 is SNHLY, CDR2 FYNNEI, per germline. The CDR3 contains 16 residues. Trimming took 4 bases from V and 2 from J; bases not matched to a gene: 8. Sequencing input was equivalent genomic DNA from CVID and controls. Method: immunoSEQ multiplex PCR; TCRdb's copy keeps in-frame clones and lacks some. This repertoire holds about 66,000 clones, and none appear only once. The sample was peripheral blood mononuclear cells. The chain combines TRBV2 with TRBJ2-3, with 8 bases that match TRBD2. The receptor was derived from a person between 18 and 70 years old in good health. CDR3 sequence reads: CASSALLAEYTDTQYF. The DNA read from the CDR3 is TGTGCCAGCAGTGCCTTACTAGCGGAGTACACAGATACG.